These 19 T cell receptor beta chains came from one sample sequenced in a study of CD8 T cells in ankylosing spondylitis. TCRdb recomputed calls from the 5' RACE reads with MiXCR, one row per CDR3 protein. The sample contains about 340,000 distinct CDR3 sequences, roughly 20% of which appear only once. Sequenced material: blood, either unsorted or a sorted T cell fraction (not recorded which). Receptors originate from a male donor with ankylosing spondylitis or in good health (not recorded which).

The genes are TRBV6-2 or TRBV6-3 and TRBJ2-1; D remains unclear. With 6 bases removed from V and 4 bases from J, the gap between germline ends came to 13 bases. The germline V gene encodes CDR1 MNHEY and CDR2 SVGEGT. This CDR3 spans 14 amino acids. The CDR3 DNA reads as TGTGCCAGCAGAGGGCCATTCTCATACAATGAGCAGTTCTTC. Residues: CASRGPFSYNEQFF.

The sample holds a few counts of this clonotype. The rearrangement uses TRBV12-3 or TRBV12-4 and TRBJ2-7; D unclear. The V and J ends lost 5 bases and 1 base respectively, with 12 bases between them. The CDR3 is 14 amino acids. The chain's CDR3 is CASSPTPGSYEQYF. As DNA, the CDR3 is TGTGCCAGCAGTCCCACTCCCGGATCCTACGAGCAGTACTTC.

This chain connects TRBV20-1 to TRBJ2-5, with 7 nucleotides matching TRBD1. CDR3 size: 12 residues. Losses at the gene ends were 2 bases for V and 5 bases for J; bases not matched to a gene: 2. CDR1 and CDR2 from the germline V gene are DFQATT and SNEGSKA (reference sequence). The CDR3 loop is CSARQGVETQYF. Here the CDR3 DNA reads TGCAGTGCTAGACAGGGGGTCGAGACCCAGTACTTC.

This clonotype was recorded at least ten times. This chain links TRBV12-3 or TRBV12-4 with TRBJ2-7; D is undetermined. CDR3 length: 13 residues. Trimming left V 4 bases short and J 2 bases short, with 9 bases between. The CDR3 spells CASSSGSTYEQYF. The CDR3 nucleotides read TGTGCCAGCAGTTCCGGGTCCACCTACGAGCAGTACTTC.

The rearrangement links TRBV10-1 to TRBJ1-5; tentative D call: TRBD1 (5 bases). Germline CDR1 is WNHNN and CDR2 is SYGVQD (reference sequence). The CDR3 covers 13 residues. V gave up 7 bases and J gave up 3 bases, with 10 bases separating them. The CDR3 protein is CASTSDNNQPQHF. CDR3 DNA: TGCGCCAGCACATCGGACAACAATCAGCCCCAGCATTTT.

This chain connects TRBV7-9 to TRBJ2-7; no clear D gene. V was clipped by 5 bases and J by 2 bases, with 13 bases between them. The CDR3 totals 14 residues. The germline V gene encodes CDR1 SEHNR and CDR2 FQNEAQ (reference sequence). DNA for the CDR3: TGTGCCAGCAGCCTCTCGACGGAAACCTACGAGCAGTACTTC. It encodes CASSLSTETYEQYF.

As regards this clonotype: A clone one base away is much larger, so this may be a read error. The CDR3 DNA reads as TGTGCCAGCAGCCTTCTCCCGCACGGGGAAGGCGAGCAGTACTTC. Protein product: CASSLLPHGEGEQYF. The chain recombines TRBV21-1 with TRBJ2-7; the D call TRBD2 from the table was never checked on the DNA. TRBV21-1 is tagged as a pseudogene. CDR3 length: 15 amino acids.

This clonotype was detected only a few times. CDR3 DNA: TGTGCCAGCAGCGAAAGCCAAAACTCCTACGAGCAGTACTTC. Translated: CASSESQNSYEQYF. V is TRBV4-2 and J is TRBJ2-7; D remains ambiguous. V lost 5 bases to trimming and J lost 0 bases, with 11 bases between them. Germline assignment: CDR1 LGHNA and CDR2 YNFKEQ. The CDR3 is made up of 14 amino acids.

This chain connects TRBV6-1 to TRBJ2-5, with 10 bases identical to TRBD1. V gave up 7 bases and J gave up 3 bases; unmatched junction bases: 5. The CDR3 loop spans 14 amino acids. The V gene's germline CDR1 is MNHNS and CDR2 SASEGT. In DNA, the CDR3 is TGTGCCAGCAAACCTGGGACAGGGGAAGAGACCCAGTACTTC. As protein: CASKPGTGEETQYF.

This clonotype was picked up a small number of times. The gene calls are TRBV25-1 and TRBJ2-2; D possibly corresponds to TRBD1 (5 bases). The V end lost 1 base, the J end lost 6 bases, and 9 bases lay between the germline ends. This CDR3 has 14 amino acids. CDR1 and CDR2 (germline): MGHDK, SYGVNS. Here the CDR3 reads CASSEFWTSGELFF. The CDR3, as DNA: TGTGCCAGCAGTGAATTCTGGACATCCGGGGAGCTGTTTTTT.

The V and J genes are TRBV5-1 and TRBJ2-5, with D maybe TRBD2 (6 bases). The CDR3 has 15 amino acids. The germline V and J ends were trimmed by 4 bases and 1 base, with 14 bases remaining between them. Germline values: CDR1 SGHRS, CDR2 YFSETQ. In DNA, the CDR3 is TGCGCCAGCAGCCTAACCCCTAGCGCCCAAGAGACCCAGTACTTC. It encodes CASSLTPSAQETQYF.

CDR3 protein: CASSLGAGGFQETQYF. The CDR3 nucleotides read TGTGCCAGCAGCTTAGGGGCGGGGGGGTTCCAAGAGACCCAGTACTTC. The chain uses TRBV11-2 and TRBJ2-5; TRBD2 matches at 9 bases. The germline V gene has CDR1 SGHAT and CDR2 FQNNGV. The ends lost 1 base at V and 1 base at J; junction bases unmatched: 4. The CDR3 is 16 residues long.

CDR3 region: CASSTRTGGGEQYF. CDR3 bases: TGTGCCAGCAGTACCCGGACAGGGGGGGGCGAGCAGTACTTC. The rearrangement uses TRBV27 and TRBJ2-7; 10 positions match TRBD1. Trimming at V came to 5 bases and at J to 6 bases, leaving 7 bases not matched to a gene. Germline V CDR1 and CDR2: MNHEY, SMNVEV (reference sequence). CDR3 length: 14 residues.

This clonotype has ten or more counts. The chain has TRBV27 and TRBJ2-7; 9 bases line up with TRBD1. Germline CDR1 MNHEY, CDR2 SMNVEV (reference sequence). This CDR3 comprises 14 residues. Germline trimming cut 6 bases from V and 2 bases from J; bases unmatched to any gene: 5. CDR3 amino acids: CASSPGQGPYEQYF. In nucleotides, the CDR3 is TGTGCCAGCAGCCCGGGACAGGGCCCCTACGAGCAGTACTTC.

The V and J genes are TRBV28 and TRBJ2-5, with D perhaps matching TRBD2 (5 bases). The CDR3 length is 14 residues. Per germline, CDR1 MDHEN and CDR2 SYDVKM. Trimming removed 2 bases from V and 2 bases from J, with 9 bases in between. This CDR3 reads CASSLRGFQETQYF. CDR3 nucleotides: TGTGCCAGCAGTTTACGGGGTTTTCAAGAGACCCAGTACTTC.

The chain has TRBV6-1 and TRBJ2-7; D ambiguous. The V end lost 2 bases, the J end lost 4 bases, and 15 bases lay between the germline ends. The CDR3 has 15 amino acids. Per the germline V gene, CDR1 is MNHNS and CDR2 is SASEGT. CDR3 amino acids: CASSEFSGDWYEQYF. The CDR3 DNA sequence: TGTGCCAGCAGTGAATTTTCAGGTGATTGGTACGAGCAGTACTTC.

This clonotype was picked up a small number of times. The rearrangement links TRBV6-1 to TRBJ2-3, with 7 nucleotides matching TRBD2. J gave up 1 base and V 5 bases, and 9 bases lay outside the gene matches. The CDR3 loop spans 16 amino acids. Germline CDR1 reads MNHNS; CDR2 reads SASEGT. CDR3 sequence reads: CASSLGQGGGTDTQYF. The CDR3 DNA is TGTGCCAGCAGTCTTGGCCAGGGAGGGGGCACAGATACGCAGTATTTT.

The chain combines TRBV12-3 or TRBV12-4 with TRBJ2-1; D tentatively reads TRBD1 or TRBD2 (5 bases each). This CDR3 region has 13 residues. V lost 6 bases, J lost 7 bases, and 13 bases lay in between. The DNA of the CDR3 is TGTGCCAGCAGGGGGCTAGGGGAGAATGAGCAGTTCTTC. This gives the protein CASRGLGENEQFF.

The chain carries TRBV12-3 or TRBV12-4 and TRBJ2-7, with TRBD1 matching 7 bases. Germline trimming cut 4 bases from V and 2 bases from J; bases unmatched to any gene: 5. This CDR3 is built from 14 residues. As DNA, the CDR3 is TGTGCCAGCAGTTGGGGACAGAAACCCTACGAGCAGTACTTC. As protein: CASSWGQKPYEQYF.